The entry below describes one T cell receptor (beta chain). Its antigen specificity is not known. Per-nucleotide qualities are absent, and no much larger clonotype sits a single base away. Library creation used the immunoSEQ multiplex PCR assay. What TCRdb holds here is the immuneACCESS table cut down to in-frame rearrangements. Part of the clones is not present; checked against another copy, under half of the missing clones reflect an unresolved V gene, and the others are unexplained. The sample table lists tens of thousands of clones, almost 95% of them with a count of one. Just over 3% of the sample is held by the ten biggest clonotypes. This sample was included in a study of T cell changes during pregnancy in multiple sclerosis (dated by TCRdb to the late 2010s). About the investigation overall: In women with multiple sclerosis, the researchers looked at how the T cell repertoire shifted as pregnancy progressed.

The germline V gene specifies SGDLS as CDR1 and YYNGEE as CDR2. V sheds 1 base and J sheds 2 bases, leaving 12 bases between their ends. Taken from cysteine to phenylalanine, the CDR3 has 15 residues. Only CDR3 DNA remains: 45 bases, in frame from the first base. The clonotype was recovered from a female donor in good health, enrolled as a control in a pregnancy study. The V and J genes are TRBV9 and TRBJ2-5; the D region possibly corresponds to TRBD1 (6 bases align). The input for sequencing was CD8+ T cells from peripheral blood mononuclear cells, taken in the third trimester of pregnancy. CDR3 loop: CASSVSGVGQETQYF. The DNA sequence reads TGTGCCAGCAGCGTATCAGGGGTTGGTCAAGAGACCCAGTACTTC.